The 32 T cell receptor beta chains below come from one sample, sequenced in a study of human T cells and chemical hapten exposure. TCRdb recomputed calls from the RACE reads with MiXCR, one row per CDR3 protein. The sample carries under 130,000 distinct CDR3 sequences, around 35% recorded once. The sample's time point: patch test 3, about 24 weeks after DPC sensitization. The treatment is: therapeutic diphenylcyclopropenone sensitization with weekly scalp DPC. The material was whole blood, obtained in connection with sensitization to the hapten diphenylcyclopropenone (DPC). The source of these receptors is a man aged 40-50 years with alopecia areata. Some clones in this sample may be carry-over from other donors' samples.

The genes are TRBV6-6 and TRBJ2-2; TRBD1 agrees at 9 bases. The CDR3 is made up of 15 amino acids. From germline, CDR1 is MNHNY and CDR2 SVGAGI (reference sequence). Unmatched junction bases numbered 6, after V lost 6 bases and J lost 4 bases. As DNA, the CDR3 is TGTGCCAGCAGCTACGGACAGGGGTCCACCGGGGAGCTGTTTTTT. Translated: CASSYGQGSTGELFF.

The genes are TRBV6-6 and TRBJ1-5, with D uncertain. V gave up 6 bases and J gave up 10 bases, with 7 bases separating them. CDR1 and CDR2 from the germline V gene are MNHNY and SVGAGI (reference sequence). The length of the CDR3 is 10 residues. CDR3: CASSLYPQHF. The CDR3 nucleotides read TGTGCCAGCAGCCTCTACCCCCAGCATTTT.

This clonotype was seen a few times. This rearrangement joins TRBV7-9 to TRBJ2-3; TRBD2 matches at 7 bases. Germline V lookup: CDR1 SEHNR, CDR2 FQNEAQ (reference sequence). J gave up 3 bases and V 5 bases, and 8 bases lay outside the gene matches. The CDR3 spans 15 residues. The CDR3 sequence: CASSPTQGGTDTQYF. CDR3 nucleotides: TGTGCCAGCAGCCCTACGCAGGGAGGGACAGATACGCAGTATTTT.

The rearrangement joins TRBV28 to TRBJ2-2; 8 nucleotides align to TRBD2. The CDR3 contains 11 residues. CDR1 MDHEN and CDR2 SYDVKM come from the germline V gene. The CDR3 DNA sequence: TGTCAACAGCGGGAGCCCGGGGAGCTGTTTTTT. Protein product: CQQREPGELFF.

The chain combines TRBV7-9 with TRBJ2-6; possibly TRBD2 for D (5 bases). V lost 2 bases and J 1 base, leaving 9 bases between the germline ends. Germline V gene lookup returns CDR1 SEHNR and CDR2 FQNEAQ (reference sequence). The CDR3 totals 16 residues. The CDR3, as DNA: TGTGCCAGCAGCTTAAGAGGGCCTTCTGGGGCCAACGTCCTGACTTTC. Amino acid sequence: CASSLRGPSGANVLTF.

The chain links TRBV20-1 to TRBJ2-3, with D uncertain. Germline CDR1 and CDR2: DFQATT and SNEGSKA (reference sequence). CDR3 length equals 13 residues. Deletions cut 3 bases from V and 4 bases from J, with 11 bases between. The CDR3 sequence is CSASWNSADTQYF. CDR3 coding DNA: TGCAGTGCTAGTTGGAATTCCGCAGATACGCAGTATTTT.

V usage is TRBV11-3 and J usage is TRBJ2-1; 9 bases fit TRBD2. The ends lost 0 bases at V and 5 bases at J; junction bases unmatched: 8. Germline CDR1 reads SGHNT; CDR2 reads YENEEA. The CDR3 spans 17 residues. The CDR3: CASSLDVGLAGNNEQFF. As DNA, the CDR3 is TGTGCCAGCAGCTTAGATGTTGGGCTAGCGGGAAACAATGAGCAGTTCTTC.

The chain carries TRBV7-2 and TRBJ2-1, with no clear D. Trimming stripped 5 bases from V and 5 bases from J, with 13 bases between. Germline loops: CDR1 SGHTA, CDR2 FQGNSA. The CDR3 has 14 residues. CDR3 nucleotides: TGTGCCAGCAGCGCAGCTTATAATAACAATGAGCAGTTCTTC. Translated, it gives CASSAAYNNNEQFF.

The V and J genes are TRBV20-1 and TRBJ2-7, with D tentatively TRBD1 or TRBD2 (5 bases each). Trimming stripped 3 bases from V and 1 base from J, with 13 bases between. This CDR3 comprises 14 residues. Germline CDR1 and CDR2: DFQATT and SNEGSKA (reference sequence). CDR3 coding DNA: TGCAGTGCTAGTCGGGGCGCAGGTTCCTACGAGCAGTACTTC. Residues: CSASRGAGSYEQYF.

This clonotype has more than one count but fewer than ten. CDR3 nucleotide sequence: TGTGCCAGCAGGACAGGCCAGAACACTGAAGCTTTCTTT. Translated, it gives CASRTGQNTEAFF. The gene calls are TRBV6-1 and TRBJ1-1; possibly TRBD1 for D (6 bases). The germline gives CDR1 MNHNS, CDR2 SASEGT. This CDR3 contains 13 residues. The V end was cut by 6 bases, the J end by 1 base, with 9 bases between.

The CDR3 nucleotides are TGTGCCAGCAGCTTGCGTACTGTGGCCGGGGAGCTGTTTTTT. It encodes CASSLRTVAGELFF. The chain couples TRBV7-2 to TRBJ2-2; no clear D gene. The CDR3 totals 14 residues. The V end lost 3 bases, the J end lost 6 bases, and 11 bases lay between the germline ends. Looked up from germline, CDR1 is SGHTA and CDR2 is FQGNSA. The full variable domain, completed using reference TRBV7-2 and TRBJ2-2, is GAGVSQSPSNKVTEKGKDVELRCDPISGHTALYWYRQSLGQGLEFLIYFQGNSAPDKSGLPSDRFSAERTGGSVSTLTIQRTQQEDSAVYLCASSLRTVAGELFFGEGSRLTVL.

The chain joins TRBV27 to TRBJ1-5, with D perhaps TRBD1 (5 bases). In germline, CDR1 is MNHEY, CDR2 SMNVEV (reference sequence). The germline V and J ends were trimmed by 7 bases and 5 bases, with 18 bases remaining between them. CDR3 size: 15 residues. The CDR3 loop is CASKDSPGNDQPQHF. In DNA form, the CDR3 reads TGTGCCAGCAAAGACAGCCCCGGCAACGATCAGCCCCAGCATTTT.

The V gene is TRBV12-3 or TRBV12-4, the J gene TRBJ2-1, with a weak D call TRBD1 (7 bases). This CDR3 contains 15 residues. Deletions cut 6 bases from V and 6 bases from J, with 18 bases between. The CDR3 DNA sequence: TGTGCCAGCAGCCTCGGAGGGGGCCTCTCCAATGAGCAGTTCTTC. It specifies CASSLGGGLSNEQFF.

The chain is built from TRBV27 and TRBJ1-6; no clear D gene. The germline V gene encodes CDR1 MNHEY and CDR2 SMNVEV (reference sequence). The CDR3 consists of 13 residues. The V and J ends lost 3 bases and 10 bases respectively, with 10 bases between them. CDR3 nucleotides: TGTGCCAGCAGTTTTTCGCCTGGGTCACCCCTCCACTTT. As protein: CASSFSPGSPLHF.

The rearrangement joins TRBV24-1 to TRBJ2-1; 8 nucleotides match TRBD2. The length of the CDR3 is 16 residues. Germline V CDR1 and CDR2: KGHDR, SFDVKD. V shed 0 bases and J 4 bases; nucleotides not matched to a gene: 4. CDR3 protein: CATSDLPSGPYNEQFF. The CDR3 nucleotides read TGTGCCACCAGTGATTTGCCTAGCGGGCCTTACAATGAGCAGTTCTTC.

J is TRBJ1-3 and V is TRBV20-1; D not resolved. Per germline, CDR1 DFQATT and CDR2 SNEGSKA (reference sequence). CDR3 length equals 14 residues. V was clipped by 1 base and J by 4 bases, with 11 bases between them. Here the CDR3 DNA reads TGCAGTGCTAGAGTGGAAGCCCGAGGAAACACCATATATTTT. Translating gives CSARVEARGNTIYF.

This clonotype has just a few counts. The chain recombines TRBV29-1 with TRBJ2-1; 9 bases map to TRBD1. CDR3 length: 16 amino acids. CDR1 is SQVTM and CDR2 is ANQGSEA in the germline V gene. V dropped 2 bases and J dropped 4; count of bases not matched to a gene: 9. CDR3 DNA: TGCAGCGTTGAACGTCCGGGACAGGGAACGTACAATGAGCAGTTCTTC. This encodes CSVERPGQGTYNEQFF.

This chain joins TRBV7-2 and TRBJ2-3; TRBD2 might be the D (6 bases). The germline V and J ends were trimmed by 6 bases and 4 bases, with 20 bases remaining between them. The CDR3 has 16 residues. CDR1 is SGHTA, CDR2 FQGNSA, per germline. The CDR3 nucleotides are TGTGCCAGCAGACCCGCGGGCTTAGCGGACCCAGATACGCAGTATTTT. As protein: CASRPAGLADPDTQYF.

The chain joins TRBV20-1 to TRBJ2-3, with 8 positions matching TRBD2. Trimming cost V 7 bases and J 5 bases; bases outside gene matches: 5. Germline CDR1 DFQATT, CDR2 SNEGSKA (reference sequence). The CDR3 totals 12 residues. Written as DNA, the CDR3 is TGCAGTGTCGAGCGGGGGCAAGATACGCAGTATTTT. This translates into CSVERGQDTQYF.

The chain joins TRBV7-2 to TRBJ2-5, with D possibly TRBD2 on 6 matching bases. The germline gives CDR1 SGHTA, CDR2 FQGNSA. Trimming took off 5 bases at V and 5 bases at J, with 15 bases between the two ends. The CDR3 is made up of 14 amino acids. The CDR3 sequence is CASSPTRTKETQYF. Here the CDR3 DNA reads TGTGCCAGCAGCCCCACTAGGACTAAGGAGACCCAGTACTTC.

This clonotype was recorded a few times. V and J are TRBV10-3 and TRBJ2-7; 8 nucleotides align to TRBD1. Trimming took 4 bases from V and 2 from J; bases not matched to a gene: 4. Germline assignment: CDR1 ENHRY and CDR2 SYGVKD. This CDR3 has 14 residues. The CDR3 sequence is CAISAQGATYEQYV. The DNA of the CDR3 is TGTGCCATCAGTGCCCAGGGGGCCACCTACGAGCAGTACGTC.

This clonotype was counted a few times. The CDR3 protein is CASSQIAGMVSYEQYF. DNA of the CDR3: TGTGCCAGCAGCCAAATTGCAGGGATGGTTTCCTACGAGCAGTACTTC. V usage is TRBV4-2 and J usage is TRBJ2-7; possibly TRBD1 for D (5 bases). Trimming shortened V by 2 bases and J by 1 base, and 15 bases separated the two germline ends. Germline V lookup: CDR1 LGHNA, CDR2 YNFKEQ. The length of the CDR3 is 16 residues.

This clonotype has just a few counts. The chain recombines TRBV29-1 with TRBJ1-5; TRBD1 agrees at 9 bases. Per the germline V gene, CDR1 is SQVTM and CDR2 is ANQGSEA. This CDR3 has 13 amino acids. Unmatched junction bases numbered 5, after V lost 7 bases and J lost 4 bases. Written as DNA, the CDR3 is TGCAGCGGGGGACAGGGTCGGAATCAGCCCCAGCATTTT. Residues: CSGGQGRNQPQHF. Variable domain in full (rest from reference TRBV29-1 and TRBJ1-5): SAVISQKPSRDICQRGTSLTIQCQVDSQVTMMFWYRQQPGQSLTLIATANQGSEATYESGFVIDKFPISRPNLTFSTLTVSNMSPEDSSIYLCSGGQGRNQPQHFGDGTRLSIL.

V is TRBV6-2 or TRBV6-3 and J is TRBJ2-2; 13 nucleotides match TRBD2. This CDR3 has 20 residues. V was pared by 6 bases and J by 4 bases, with 17 bases of the junction left unmatched. Germline-derived CDR1 and CDR2 are MNHEY and SVGEGT. This CDR3 reads CASRQVPGLAGSLSTGELFF. CDR3 DNA: TGTGCCAGCAGACAAGTACCGGGACTAGCGGGAAGTTTGTCCACCGGGGAGCTGTTTTTT.

This sequence joins TRBV11-1 and TRBJ2-1; D possibly corresponds to TRBD2 (5 bases). The CDR3 loop spans 19 amino acids. The germline gives CDR1 SGHAT, CDR2 FQDESV (reference sequence). The V gene lost 0 bases and the J gene lost 5 bases, with 23 bases spanning the gap. This CDR3 reads CASSLAIRGRQIPNNEQFF. In DNA, the CDR3 is TGTGCCAGCAGCTTAGCGATCCGGGGTCGCCAAATACCCAACAATGAGCAGTTCTTC.

The CDR3 sequence is CASSGTANTEAFF. In DNA form, the CDR3 reads TGTGCCAGCAGTGGGACAGCAAACACTGAAGCTTTCTTT. The chain joins TRBV6-5 to TRBJ1-1; TRBD1 aligns across 7 bases. The germline V gene encodes CDR1 MNHEY and CDR2 SVGAGI. The CDR3 length is 13 residues. Trimming took 5 bases from V and 2 from J; bases not matched to a gene: 2.

This clonotype was detected a few times. This chain joins TRBV10-3 and TRBJ1-1, with D perhaps TRBD1 (5 bases). The V gene lost 4 bases and the J gene lost 10 bases, with 16 bases spanning the gap. CDR3 length equals 13 residues. Per germline, CDR1 ENHRY and CDR2 SYGVKD. For the CDR3, the DNA is TGTGCCATCAGTGGTGGCCTGACAGATAGAGCTTTCTTT. It translates to CAISGGLTDRAFF.

This clonotype is categorized as medium-sized. This chain links TRBV6-2 or TRBV6-3 with TRBJ1-5; TRBD1 matches 7 bases. Germline V gene data show CDR1 as MNHEY and CDR2 as SVGEGT. After removal of 7 bases from V and 5 bases from J, the junction contained 11 bases not matched to a gene. The CDR3 extends over 15 amino acids. CDR3 protein: CASTETGDPHQPQHF. CDR3 sequence (DNA): TGTGCCAGCACAGAAACAGGGGACCCTCATCAGCCCCAGCATTTT.

This clonotype was observed a few times. The rearrangement joins TRBV11-2 to TRBJ2-3; 9 bases fit TRBD2. Trimming took 2 bases from V and 3 from J; bases not matched to a gene: 24. CDR1 and CDR2 (germline): SGHAT, FQNNGV. This CDR3 region has 22 residues. The CDR3 DNA is TGTGCCAGCAGCTTAAGATCTCAAAGGCGGGAGGGCTTTTTGAAGAGTACAGATACGCAGTATTTT. Protein: CASSLRSQRREGFLKSTDTQYF. The complete variable domain, with remaining parts taken from reference TRBV11-2 and TRBJ2-3, reads EAGVAQSPRYKIIEKRQSVAFWCNPISGHATLYWYQQILGQGPKLLIQFQNNGVVDDSQLPKDRFSAERLKGVDSTLKIQPAKLEDSAVYLCASSLRSQRREGFLKSTDTQYFGPGTRLTVL.

In this sample, this clonotype turned up a few times. The chain links TRBV4-3 to TRBJ2-5, with 8 bases fitting TRBD2. CDR1 is LGHNA and CDR2 is YSLEER in the germline V gene. This CDR3 has 17 amino acids. The J segment lost 1 base and the V segment lost 0 bases, leaving 7 bases of the junction unmatched. The CDR3 DNA reads TGCGCCAGCAGCCAAGAGTACGCGCGGGAGGCCCAAGAGACCCAGTACTTC. Encoded protein: CASSQEYAREAQETQYF.

This clonotype showed up just a few times. The chain uses TRBV29-1 and TRBJ2-7; 11 bases are shared with TRBD1. CDR1 is SQVTM and CDR2 is ANQGSEA in the germline V gene. Trimming cost V 6 bases and J 4 bases; bases outside gene matches: 2. This CDR3 comprises 12 residues. The CDR3 is CSVRDRGYEQYF. For the CDR3, the DNA is TGCAGCGTCCGGGACAGGGGGTACGAGCAGTACTTC.

The chain employs TRBV7-8 and TRBJ1-1; a possible D gene is TRBD1 (6 bases). The CDR3 consists of 17 residues. Trimming cost V 5 bases and J 0 bases, with 19 bases left between them. CDR1 and CDR2 from the germline V gene are SGHVS and FQNEAQ. CDR3 in DNA: TGTGCCAGCAGCCAAAGGATCCCGGGACACTTGAACACTGAAGCTTTCTTT. Amino acid sequence: CASSQRIPGHLNTEAFF.